The following is a TCR beta chain sequence with its context. This sample was taken from a study of patients and donors after allogeneic stem cell transplantation. The junction had 5 bases not matched to a gene; V was cut back by 3 bases and J by 3 bases. CDR1 and CDR2 from the germline V gene are SGHRS and YFSETQ. This CDR3 is 14 amino acids long. Each CDR3 protein gets one entry after TCRdb re-called the RT-PCR reads with MiXCR. The repertoire holds roughly 190,000 distinct CDR3 sequences, 35% to 50% seen once, with about 35% in the top ten. Input material: blood, either unsorted or a sorted T cell fraction (not recorded which). The chain joins TRBV5-1 to TRBJ1-2; 7 bases match TRBD1. This clonotype was obtained from a human donor who was either an allogeneic HSCT recipient or a stem cell or donor lymphocyte infusion donor (not recorded which). It is not recorded whose cells these are; they may come from a transplant donor. The CDR3 protein is CASSSLDRDYGYTF. Here the CDR3 DNA reads TGCGCCAGCAGCTCTCTCGACAGGGACTATGGCTACACCTTC.